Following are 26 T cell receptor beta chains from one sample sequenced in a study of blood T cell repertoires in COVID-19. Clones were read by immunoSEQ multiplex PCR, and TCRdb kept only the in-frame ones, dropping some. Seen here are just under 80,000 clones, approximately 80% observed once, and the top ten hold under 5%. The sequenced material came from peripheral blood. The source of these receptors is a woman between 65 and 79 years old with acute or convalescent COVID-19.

In DNA form, the CDR3 reads TGTGCCAGCAGGAGAGACAGGGTTCCCGGGGAGCTGTTTTTT. Its translation: CASRRDRVPGELFF. The rearrangement uses TRBV6-5 and TRBJ2-2; 7 nucleotides agree with TRBD1. CDR3 length: 14 residues. With 6 bases clipped from V and 6 bases from J, the junction kept 7 bases outside the gene matches. In germline, CDR1 is MNHEY, CDR2 SVGAGI.

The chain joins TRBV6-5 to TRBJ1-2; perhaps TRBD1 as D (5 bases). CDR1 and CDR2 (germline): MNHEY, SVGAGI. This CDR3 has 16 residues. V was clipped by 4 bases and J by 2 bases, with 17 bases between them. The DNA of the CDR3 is TGTGCCAGCAGTTCCCTGGCAGGGCCCCTCAACTATGGCTACACCTTC. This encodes CASSSLAGPLNYGYTF.

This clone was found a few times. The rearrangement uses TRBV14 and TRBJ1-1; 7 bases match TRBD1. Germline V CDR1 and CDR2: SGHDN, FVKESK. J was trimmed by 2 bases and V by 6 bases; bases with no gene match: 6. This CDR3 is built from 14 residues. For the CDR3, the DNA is TGTGCCAGCAGGGAGACAGGGATCAACACTGAAGCTTTCTTT. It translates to CASRETGINTEAFF.

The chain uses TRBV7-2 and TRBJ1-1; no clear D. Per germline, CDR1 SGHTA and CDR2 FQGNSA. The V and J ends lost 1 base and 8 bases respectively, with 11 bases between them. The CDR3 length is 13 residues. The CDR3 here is CASSLDPHGEAFF. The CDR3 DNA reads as TGTGCCAGCAGCTTAGACCCCCACGGGGAAGCTTTCTTT.

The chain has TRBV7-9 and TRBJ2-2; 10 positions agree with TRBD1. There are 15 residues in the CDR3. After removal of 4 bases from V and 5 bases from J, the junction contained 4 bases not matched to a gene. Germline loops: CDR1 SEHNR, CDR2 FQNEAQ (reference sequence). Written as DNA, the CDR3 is TGTGCCAGCAGCTCCCGACAGGGGGCTACCGGGGAGCTGTTTTTT. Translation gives CASSSRQGATGELFF. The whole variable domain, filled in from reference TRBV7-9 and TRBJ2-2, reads DTGVSQNPRHKITKRGQNVTFRCDPISEHNRLYWYRQTLGQGPEFLTYFQNEAQLEKSRLLSDRFSAERPKGSFSTLEIQRTEQGDSAMYLCASSSRQGATGELFFGEGSRLTVL.

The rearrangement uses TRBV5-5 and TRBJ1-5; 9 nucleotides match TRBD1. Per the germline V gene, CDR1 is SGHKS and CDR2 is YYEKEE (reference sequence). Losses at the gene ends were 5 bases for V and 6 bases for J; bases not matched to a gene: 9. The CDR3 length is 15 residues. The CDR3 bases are TGTGCCAGCAGTTTCGGACAGGGGATCGGTCAGCCCCAGCATTTT. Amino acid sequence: CASSFGQGIGQPQHF.

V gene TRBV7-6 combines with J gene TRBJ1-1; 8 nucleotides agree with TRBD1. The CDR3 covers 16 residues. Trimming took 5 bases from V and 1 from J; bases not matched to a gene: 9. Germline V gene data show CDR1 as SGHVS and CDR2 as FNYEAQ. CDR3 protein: CASSQGQVFGNTEAFF. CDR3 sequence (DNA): TGTGCCAGCAGCCAGGGACAGGTGTTTGGGAACACTGAAGCTTTCTTT.

The CDR3 nucleotides are TGTGCCAGCACTAACCCAGGGTGGCGCTCTGGGGCCAACGTCCTGACTTTC. Encoded protein: CASTNPGWRSGANVLTF. This chain connects TRBV2 to TRBJ2-6; possibly TRBD1 for D (5 bases). V was trimmed by 7 bases and J by 0 bases, leaving 16 bases between them. The germline V gene encodes CDR1 SNHLY and CDR2 FYNNEI. This CDR3 is 17 amino acids long.

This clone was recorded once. DNA for the CDR3: TGTGCCAGCAGCTTAGGGAGTGGAAGGGGGCAGAGCACTGAAGCTTTCTTT. Amino acids: CASSLGSGRGQSTEAFF. The chain is built from TRBV7-2 and TRBJ1-1; 7 nucleotides match TRBD1. CDR3 length equals 17 residues. With 1 base clipped from V and 4 bases from J, the junction kept 12 bases outside the gene matches. CDR1 SGHTA and CDR2 FQGNSA come from the germline V gene.

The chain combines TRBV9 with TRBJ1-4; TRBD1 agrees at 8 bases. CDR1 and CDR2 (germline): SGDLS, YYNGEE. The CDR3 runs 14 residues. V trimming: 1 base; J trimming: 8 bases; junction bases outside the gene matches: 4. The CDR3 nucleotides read TGTGCCAGCAGCGTACAGGGGGCAGGGGAAAAACTGTTTTTT. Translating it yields CASSVQGAGEKLFF.

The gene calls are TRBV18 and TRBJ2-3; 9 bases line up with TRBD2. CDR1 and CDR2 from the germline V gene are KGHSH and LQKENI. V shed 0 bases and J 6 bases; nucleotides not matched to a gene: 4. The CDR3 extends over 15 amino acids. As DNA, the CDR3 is TGTGCCAGCTCACCACCGGCGCTAGCGGGGGATACGCAGTATTTT. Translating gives CASSPPALAGDTQYF. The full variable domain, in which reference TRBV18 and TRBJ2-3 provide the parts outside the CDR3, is NAGVMQNPRHLVRRRGQEARLRCSPMKGHSHVYWYRQLPEEGLKFMVYLQKENIIDESGMPKERFSAEFPKEGPSILRIQQVVRGDSAAYFCASSPPALAGDTQYFGPGTRLTVL.

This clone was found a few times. The CDR3 is CASSLTSYEQYF. The DNA for the CDR3 is TGTGCCAGCAGCTTAACTTCCTACGAGCAGTACTTC. The rearrangement uses TRBV7-9 and TRBJ2-7; D is unresolved. Trimming took 2 bases from V and 1 from J, leaving 3 bases between them. From germline, CDR1 is SEHNR and CDR2 FQNEAQ (reference sequence). The CDR3 covers 12 residues.

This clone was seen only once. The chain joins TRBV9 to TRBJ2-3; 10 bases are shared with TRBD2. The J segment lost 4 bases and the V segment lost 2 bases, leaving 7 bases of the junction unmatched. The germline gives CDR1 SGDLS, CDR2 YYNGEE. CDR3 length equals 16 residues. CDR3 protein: CASSVSGTSVADTQYF. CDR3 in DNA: TGTGCCAGCAGCGTCTCCGGGACTAGCGTAGCAGATACGCAGTATTTT.

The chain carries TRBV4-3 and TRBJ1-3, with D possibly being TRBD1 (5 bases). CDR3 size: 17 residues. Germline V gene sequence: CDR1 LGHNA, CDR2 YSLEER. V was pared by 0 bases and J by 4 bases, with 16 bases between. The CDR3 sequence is CASSQDILRGLGNTIYF. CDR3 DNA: TGCGCCAGCAGCCAAGATATTCTCCGGGGACTAGGAAACACCATATATTTT.

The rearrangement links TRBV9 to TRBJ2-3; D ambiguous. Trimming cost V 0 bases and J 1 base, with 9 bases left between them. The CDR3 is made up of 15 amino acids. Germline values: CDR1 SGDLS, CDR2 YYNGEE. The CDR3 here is CASSVETGGTDTQYF. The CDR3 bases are TGTGCCAGCAGCGTAGAGACGGGTGGCACAGATACGCAGTATTTT.

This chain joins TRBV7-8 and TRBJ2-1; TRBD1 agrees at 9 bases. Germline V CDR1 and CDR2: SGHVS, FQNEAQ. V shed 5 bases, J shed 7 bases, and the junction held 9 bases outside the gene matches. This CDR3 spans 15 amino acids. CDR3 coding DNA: TGTGCCAGCAGCCCTGATCGGACAGGGGAGAATGAGCAGTTCTTC. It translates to CASSPDRTGENEQFF.

Here the CDR3 reads CASSLRRDSSGNTIYF. The CDR3 DNA reads TGTGCCAGCAGCTTACGCCGGGACAGCTCTGGAAACACCATATATTTT. This chain connects TRBV7-8 to TRBJ1-3; 7 nucleotides agree with TRBD1. Germline-derived CDR1 and CDR2 are SGHVS and FQNEAQ. CDR3 length: 16 amino acids. The V segment lost 2 bases and the J segment 0 bases; nucleotides outside the gene matches: 4.

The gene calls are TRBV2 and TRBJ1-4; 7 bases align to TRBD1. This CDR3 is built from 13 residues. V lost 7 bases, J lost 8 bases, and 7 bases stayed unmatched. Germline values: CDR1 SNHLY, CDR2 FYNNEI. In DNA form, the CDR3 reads TGTGCCAGCATGGAGGGGGCCAGGGAAAAACTGTTTTTT. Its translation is CASMEGAREKLFF.

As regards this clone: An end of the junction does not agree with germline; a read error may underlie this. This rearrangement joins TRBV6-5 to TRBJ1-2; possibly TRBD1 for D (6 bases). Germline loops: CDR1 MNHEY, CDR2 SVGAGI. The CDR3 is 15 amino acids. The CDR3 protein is CASSYWGGGGYGYIF. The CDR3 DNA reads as TGTGCCAGCAGTTACTGGGGCGGTGGGGGCTATGGCTACATCTTC.

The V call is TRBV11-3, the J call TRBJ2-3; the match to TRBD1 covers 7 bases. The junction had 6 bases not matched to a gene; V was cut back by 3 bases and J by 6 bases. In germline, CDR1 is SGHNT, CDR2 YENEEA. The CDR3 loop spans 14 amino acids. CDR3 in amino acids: CASSFQGEGDTQYF. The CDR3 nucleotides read TGTGCCAGCAGCTTTCAGGGGGAAGGGGATACGCAGTATTTT.

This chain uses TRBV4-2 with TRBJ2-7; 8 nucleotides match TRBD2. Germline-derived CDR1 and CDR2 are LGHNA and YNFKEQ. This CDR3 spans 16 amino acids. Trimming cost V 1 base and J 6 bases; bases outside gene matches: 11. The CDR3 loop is CASSQAPGLAGGEQYF. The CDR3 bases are TGTGCCAGCAGCCAAGCCCCCGGGCTAGCGGGCGGCGAGCAGTACTTC.

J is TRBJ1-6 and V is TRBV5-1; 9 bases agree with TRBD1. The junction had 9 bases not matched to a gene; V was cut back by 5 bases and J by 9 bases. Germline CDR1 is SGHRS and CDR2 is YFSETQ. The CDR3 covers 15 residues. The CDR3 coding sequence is TGCGCCAGCAGTAGGGAGGGACAGGGCGGTTCACCCCTCCACTTT. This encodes CASSREGQGGSPLHF.

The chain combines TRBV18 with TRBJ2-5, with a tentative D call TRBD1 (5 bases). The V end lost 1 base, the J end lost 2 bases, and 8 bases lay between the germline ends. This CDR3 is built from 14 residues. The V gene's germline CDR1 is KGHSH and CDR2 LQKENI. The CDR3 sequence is CASSPQGLQETQYF. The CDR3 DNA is TGTGCCAGCTCACCACAGGGGTTACAAGAGACCCAGTACTTC.

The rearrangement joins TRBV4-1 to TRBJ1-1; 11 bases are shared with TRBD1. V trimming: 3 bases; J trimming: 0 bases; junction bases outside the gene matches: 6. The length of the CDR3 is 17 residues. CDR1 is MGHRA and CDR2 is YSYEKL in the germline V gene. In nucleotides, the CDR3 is TGCGCCAGCAGCCACGTGGGACAGGGGGTTATGAACACTGAAGCTTTCTTT. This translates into CASSHVGQGVMNTEAFF.

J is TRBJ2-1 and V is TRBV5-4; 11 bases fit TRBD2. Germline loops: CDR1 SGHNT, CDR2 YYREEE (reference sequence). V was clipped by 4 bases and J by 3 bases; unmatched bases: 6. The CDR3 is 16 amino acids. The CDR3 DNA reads TGTGCCAGCAGCCCCCCCGGGACTAGCGGCTACAATGAGCAGTTCTTC. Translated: CASSPPGTSGYNEQFF.

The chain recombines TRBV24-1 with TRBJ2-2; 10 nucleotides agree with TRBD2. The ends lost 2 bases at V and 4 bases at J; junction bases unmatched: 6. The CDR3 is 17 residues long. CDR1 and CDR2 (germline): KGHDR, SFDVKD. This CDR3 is CATSDSLAGAFTGELFF. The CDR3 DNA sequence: TGTGCCACCAGTGATTCCCTAGCGGGGGCCTTCACCGGGGAGCTGTTTTTT.